This TCR beta chain was captured by sequencing in a study of cytomegalovirus exposure and HLA in healthy donors. Study results and caveats: The study carried out a later analysis of TCR beta sequences. It associated around 17,000 of them with specific HLA alleles at a false discovery rate of 0.05. Later examination showed HLA-associated TCR beta chains had greater clonal expansion than equally common others.

The CDR3 loop spans 14 amino acids. Trimming pared 4 bases from V and 6 bases from J, leaving 14 bases between. Germline V gives CDR1 MRHNA, CDR2 SNTAGT. Primers: 60 Vbeta forward and 13 Jbeta reverse. Assay used: immunoSEQ multiplex PCR; TCRdb lists only in-frame clones, some missing. This repertoire shows roughly 220,000 clones, approximately 70% found once; its top ten account for 2.6%. This clone has just one count. Its antigen remains unknown. The chain links TRBV6-4 to TRBJ2-3; D is unresolved. The specimen sequenced was PBMCs. The clonotype originates from a man aged 35 to 55 in good health and CMV-seropositive. CDR3 coding DNA: TGTGCCAGCAGTGCCCTTCCTACGAGGGATACGCAGTATTTT. Translation gives CASSALPTRDTQYF.